A single sample gave rise to the 18 T cell receptor beta chains below, sequenced in a study of blood T cell repertoires in COVID-19. The protocol was immunoSEQ multiplex PCR, while the TCRdb copy is restricted to in-frame clones and leaves out a portion. The top ten hold 25% to 30% of the sample, which has around 71,000 clones, roughly 76% seen once. Sequenced sample: peripheral blood. The source of these receptors is a woman aged 80 or over with active or convalescent COVID-19.

This clone has a handful of counts. The chain uses TRBV6-2 or TRBV6-3 and TRBJ1-5, with D unclear. Germline V CDR1 and CDR2: MNHEY, SVGEGT. Trimming removed 4 bases at V and 9 bases at J, with 13 bases between. This CDR3 region has 13 residues. CDR3 coding DNA: TGTGCCAGCAGTTCGGAGAACCTCAGGCCCCAGCATTTT. Translating gives CASSSENLRPQHF.

The chain couples TRBV6-6 to TRBJ2-2, with 9 bases that match TRBD1. Germline assignment: CDR1 MNHNY and CDR2 SVGAGI (reference sequence). With V trimmed by 6 bases and J by 8 bases, 4 bases remained unmatched. This CDR3 has 13 amino acids. The CDR3 DNA sequence: TGTGCCAGCAGCTCACAGGGGGCAGGGGAGCTGTTTTTT. Its protein is CASSSQGAGELFF.

V usage is TRBV5-4 and J usage is TRBJ2-3; possible D gene TRBD1, 5 bases. Trimming removed 4 bases at V and 0 bases at J, with 15 bases between. CDR1 and CDR2 from the germline V gene are SGHNT and YYREEE (reference sequence). This CDR3 is 16 amino acids long. CDR3 region: CASSPPPTESTDTQYF. DNA of the CDR3: TGTGCCAGCAGCCCACCCCCGACAGAAAGCACAGATACGCAGTATTTT.

The chain joins TRBV5-1 to TRBJ2-2; TRBD2 matches 9 bases. Germline V lookup: CDR1 SGHRS, CDR2 YFSETQ. V shed 6 bases, J shed 1 base, and the junction held 4 bases outside the gene matches. The CDR3 is 15 amino acids. The CDR3 bases are TGCGCCAGCACTAGTAGCGGGGGGAACACCGGGGAGCTGTTTTTT. Translating it yields CASTSSGGNTGELFF.

J is TRBJ1-1 and V is TRBV30; possible D gene TRBD1, 6 bases. The CDR3 runs 15 residues. Trimming removed 5 bases at V and 2 bases at J, with 18 bases between. The germline gives CDR1 GTSNPN, CDR2 SVGIG (reference sequence). CDR3 nucleotides: TGTGCCTGGCACAGCCCCGCGGGGGCAAACACTGAAGCTTTCTTT. As protein: CAWHSPAGANTEAFF.

This clone was counted between two and nine times. This chain links TRBV28 with TRBJ1-5; 8 bases map to TRBD1. CDR1 MDHEN and CDR2 SYDVKM come from the germline V gene. Losses at the gene ends were 5 bases for V and 4 bases for J; bases not matched to a gene: 7. This CDR3 is 15 amino acids long. The CDR3 bases are TGTGCCAGCAGTGTCCGGGACAGGATTAATCAGCCCCAGCATTTT. Translation: CASSVRDRINQPQHF.

This clone showed up just a few times. This chain's CDR3 is CASSSPRQGGYTF. As DNA, the CDR3 is TGTGCCAGCAGCTCCCCTCGACAGGGTGGCTACACCTTC. The chain uses TRBV7-9 and TRBJ1-2; 7 positions agree with TRBD1. The CDR3 spans 13 residues. V lost 4 bases to trimming and J lost 7 bases; unmatched junction nucleotides: 6. The germline V gene has CDR1 SEHNR and CDR2 FQNEAQ (reference sequence).

In nucleotides, the CDR3 is TGCGCCAGCGGCCCCTCGACTAACCCAGATACGCAGTATTTT. It yields the protein CASGPSTNPDTQYF. V usage is TRBV5-1 and J usage is TRBJ2-3; D is possibly TRBD2 (5 bases). Germline loops: CDR1 SGHRS, CDR2 YFSETQ. The V end lost 7 bases, the J end lost 4 bases, and 16 bases lay between the germline ends. This CDR3 contains 14 residues.

This clone was counted at least ten times. The chain is built from TRBV4-3 and TRBJ2-1; possible D gene TRBD1, 8 bases. In germline, CDR1 is LGHNA, CDR2 YSLEER. The CDR3 is 15 residues long. Trimming removed 4 bases at V and 8 bases at J, with 18 bases between. The DNA of the CDR3 is TGCGCCAGCAGCCCTGACAGGGGAGGGAAGTATGAGCAGTTCTTC. Its translation is CASSPDRGGKYEQFF.

This clone was detected only once. A junction boundary mismatches the germline segment, possibly from a read error. The chain employs TRBV7-3 and TRBJ1-2; D gene uncertain. Germline CDR1 is SGHTA and CDR2 is FQGTGA. This CDR3 comprises 14 residues. In DNA form, the CDR3 reads TGTGCCAGCGGCTTCGGGGTTGTACCGAATGGCTACACCTTC. It encodes CASGFGVVPNGYTF.

This clone was found once. This chain connects TRBV10-3 to TRBJ2-6; D is ambiguous. Trimming pared 4 bases from V and 0 bases from J, leaving 7 bases between. There are 15 residues in the CDR3. Germline CDR1 ENHRY, CDR2 SYGVKD. The CDR3 nucleotides read TGTGCCATCAGTGGTACAGTCTCTGGGGCCAACGTCCTGACTTTC. It codes for CAISGTVSGANVLTF.

The chain is built from TRBV5-1 and TRBJ1-3; 7 bases map to TRBD1. The trim removed 4 bases at V and 0 bases at J, leaving 4 bases unmatched. Looked up from germline, CDR1 is SGHRS and CDR2 is YFSETQ. CDR3 length: 15 amino acids. The CDR3 here is CASSRGTASGNTIYF. As DNA, the CDR3 is TGCGCCAGCAGCAGAGGGACAGCCTCTGGAAACACCATATATTTT.

The chain carries TRBV12-3 or TRBV12-4 and TRBJ2-3, with 10 bases fitting TRBD1. V was pared by 4 bases and J by 8 bases, with 3 bases of the junction left unmatched. CDR3 length: 13 amino acids. CDR3 sequence (DNA): TGTGCCAGCAGTTGGGGACAGGGGAGTACGCAGTATTTT. Translated, it gives CASSWGQGSTQYF.

This clone was counted a few times. The CDR3 is CASSFEGTANYGYTF. CDR3 coding DNA: TGTGCCAGCAGCTTTGAGGGCACAGCGAACTATGGCTACACCTTC. The chain carries TRBV11-2 and TRBJ1-2; no definite D call. With 3 bases removed from V and 2 bases from J, the gap between germline ends came to 13 bases. There are 15 residues in the CDR3. Germline V lookup: CDR1 SGHAT, CDR2 FQNNGV.

This clone was seen a single time. The gene calls are TRBV19 and TRBJ2-5; tentatively, D is TRBD2 (5 bases). Germline V gene sequence: CDR1 LNHDA, CDR2 SQIVND (reference sequence). V shed 3 bases and J shed 5 bases, with 16 bases lying between them. CDR3 size: 15 residues. The CDR3 reads CASSISSALPETQYF. DNA of the CDR3: TGTGCCAGTAGTATTAGTAGCGCATTACCTGAGACCCAGTACTTC.

The table lists this clone with a few counts. This sequence joins TRBV7-2 and TRBJ2-6; no clear D. The V gene's germline CDR1 is SGHTA and CDR2 FQGNSA. Trimming pared 3 bases from V and 4 bases from J, leaving 16 bases between. The CDR3 runs to 17 residues. CDR3 region: CASSFDPLARGANVLTF. The CDR3 DNA follows: TGTGCCAGCAGCTTCGACCCGTTGGCGCGGGGGGCCAACGTCCTGACTTTC.

The chain links TRBV12-5 to TRBJ2-3; 12 nucleotides line up with TRBD2. Per the germline V gene, CDR1 is LGHNT and CDR2 is FRNRAP. V lost 2 bases and J lost 5; bases outside the gene matches: 2. The CDR3 loop spans 15 amino acids. The CDR3 coding sequence is TGTGCTAGTGGTTTGCTAGCGGGGGGGAGAGATACGCAGTATTTT. Translated, it gives CASGLLAGGRDTQYF.

This chain links TRBV12-3 or TRBV12-4 with TRBJ2-7; D uncertain. Trimming took 1 base from V and 2 from J, leaving 6 bases between them. The CDR3 runs 13 residues. CDR3: CASSLGQTYEQYF. Written as DNA, the CDR3 is TGTGCCAGCAGTTTAGGGCAAACCTACGAGCAGTACTTC.